A selection of T cell receptor beta chains follows, all from one sample in a study of naive and memory T cell subsets. One entry per CDR3 protein results from TCRdb running MiXCR on the UMI-ligation and nested PCR reads. The profile shows approximately 80,000 distinct CDR3 sequences, 9% of them singletons. Sequenced material: naive CD8+ T cells from blood. The source is a human donor in good health. CDR3s include the opening cysteine and the closing phenylalanine or tryptophan. Fields, in order: D gene, clone size, V gene, J gene, CDR3 protein, CDR3 DNA. A D gene is named only where the DNA matches it firmly. Clone size is stated in some rows and not others, as once, few, many or a class when expanded.

D gene: -
clone size: -
V gene: TRBV10-2
J gene: TRBJ2-3
CDR3 protein: CASMSLADTQYF
CDR3 DNA: TGCGCCAGCATGTCTTTAGCAGATACGCAGTATTTT

D gene: TRBD2
clone size: few
V gene: TRBV4-1
J gene: TRBJ2-7
CDR3 protein: CASSQLSGPSYEQYF
CDR3 DNA: TGCGCCAGCAGCCAACTTAGCGGGCCATCCTACGAGCAGTACTTC

D gene: TRBD2
clone size: -
V gene: TRBV5-1
J gene: TRBJ2-1
CDR3 protein: CASSFRLAGHKGSFDEQFF
CDR3 DNA: TGCGCCAGCAGCTTTAGACTAGCGGGGCACAAGGGGTCCTTCGATGAGCAGTTCTTC

D gene: -
clone size: -
V gene: TRBV30
J gene: TRBJ2-7
CDR3 protein: CAWDAAGQSYEQYF
CDR3 DNA: TGTGCCTGGGATGCGGCAGGGCAGTCCTACGAGCAGTACTTC

D gene: -
clone size: few
V gene: TRBV2
J gene: TRBJ1-4
CDR3 protein: CASSEQTGANEKLFF
CDR3 DNA: TGTGCCAGCAGTGAACAGACAGGAGCTAATGAAAAACTGTTTTTT

D gene: TRBD1
clone size: -
V gene: TRBV5-1
J gene: TRBJ2-1
CDR3 protein: CASSFYGLVRQGKYNEQFF
CDR3 DNA: TGCGCCAGCAGCTTCTATGGTTTGGTTCGACAGGGGAAATACAATGAGCAGTTCTTC

D gene: -
clone size: many
V gene: TRBV29-1
J gene: TRBJ1-1
CDR3 protein: CSVDPLFF
CDR3 DNA: TGCAGCGTTGATCCTCTCTTCTTT

D gene: TRBD2
clone size: -
V gene: TRBV7-2
J gene: TRBJ2-1
CDR3 protein: CASSPEGLAVNEQFF
CDR3 DNA: TGTGCCAGCAGCCCCGAAGGACTAGCGGTCAATGAGCAGTTCTTC

D gene: -
clone size: few
V gene: TRBV5-1
J gene: TRBJ1-5
CDR3 protein: CASSLEGLRNQPQHF
CDR3 DNA: TGCGCCAGCAGCTTGGAGGGGTTACGGAATCAGCCCCAGCATTTT

D gene: -
clone size: -
V gene: TRBV13
J gene: TRBJ2-5
CDR3 protein: CASSFTKTQYF
CDR3 DNA: TGTGCCAGCAGCTTCACAAAGACCCAGTACTTC

D gene: -
clone size: many
V gene: TRBV20-1
J gene: TRBJ1-2
CDR3 protein: CSARGGHSNYGYTF
CDR3 DNA: TGCAGTGCTAGAGGGGGACATTCTAACTATGGCTACACCTTC

D gene: TRBD2
clone size: few
V gene: TRBV3-1
J gene: TRBJ2-7
CDR3 protein: CASSLTASGNKAYEQYF
CDR3 DNA: TGTGCCAGCAGCCTAACGGCGAGCGGGAATAAGGCCTACGAGCAGTACTTC

D gene: -
clone size: few
V gene: TRBV11-2
J gene: TRBJ1-3
CDR3 protein: CASSFFPGRRSSGNTIYF
CDR3 DNA: TGTGCCAGCAGCTTCTTTCCCGGCAGGAGGAGCTCTGGAAACACCATATATTTT

D gene: -
clone size: -
V gene: TRBV7-6
J gene: TRBJ2-5
CDR3 protein: CASSLFAETQYF
CDR3 DNA: TGTGCCAGCAGCTTATTCGCGGAGACCCAGTACTTC

D gene: -
clone size: few
V gene: TRBV9
J gene: TRBJ1-1
CDR3 protein: CASSVASWEEAFF
CDR3 DNA: TGTGCCAGCAGCGTAGCGAGTTGGGAGGAAGCTTTCTTT